What follows are 19 T cell receptor beta chains derived from one specimen sequenced in a study of blood T cell repertoires in COVID-19. Sequenced by immunoSEQ multiplex PCR; TCRdb stores in-frame clones only, minus some. The data contain under 300,000 clones, more than 70% of them seen just once; the ten biggest clones take up 9% to 15%. Sequencing used peripheral blood. Every receptor here comes from a man of 80 years or more with acute or convalescent COVID-19.

This clone has just one count. This chain connects TRBV29-1 to TRBJ1-1; D is uncertain. Between the trimmed V and J ends, which lost 6 bases and 1 base, there was a span of 9 bases. Germline V gene lookup returns CDR1 SQVTM and CDR2 ANQGSEA. The CDR3 is 12 residues long. The CDR3 sequence: CSVHEANTEAFF. In nucleotides, the CDR3 is TGCAGCGTCCACGAGGCGAACACTGAAGCTTTCTTT.

The chain has TRBV5-6 and TRBJ1-4, with TRBD1 matching over 7 bases. From germline, CDR1 is SGHDT and CDR2 YYEEEE. With 5 bases clipped from V and 2 bases from J, the junction kept 6 bases outside the gene matches. CDR3 length equals 15 residues. CDR3 amino acids: CASSIPGGTNEKLFF. In nucleotides, the CDR3 is TGTGCCAGCAGTATCCCAGGGGGGACTAATGAAAAACTGTTTTTT.

The chain has TRBV20-1 and TRBJ1-1; D unresolved. The CDR3 has 13 residues. Germline V gives CDR1 DFQATT, CDR2 SNEGSKA (reference sequence). V lost 3 bases, J lost 6 bases, and 14 bases lay in between. CDR3 in DNA: TGCAGTGCTAGTCTGGTTACAGTGGCTGAAGCTTTCTTT. It specifies CSASLVTVAEAFF.

The sample holds a few counts of this clone. The chain combines TRBV10-3 with TRBJ1-1; TRBD1 matches 10 bases. The CDR3 is 12 amino acids. The V gene end was trimmed by 10 bases and the J gene end by 7 bases; junction bases not matched to a gene: 6. Germline loops: CDR1 ENHRY, CDR2 SYGVKD. CDR3 coding DNA: TGTGCCAGCCGGACAGGGGGTAGTGAAGCTTTCTTT. This sequence encodes CASRTGGSEAFF.

The CDR3 loop is CASSLGGGMDEQFF. In DNA form, the CDR3 reads TGCGCCAGCAGCCTCGGAGGAGGGATGGATGAGCAGTTCTTC. The chain combines TRBV5-1 with TRBJ2-1; weak D call: TRBD2 (6 bases). Germline V gene lookup returns CDR1 SGHRS and CDR2 YFSETQ. CDR3 length equals 14 residues. V lost 4 bases, J lost 8 bases, and 16 bases lay in between.

The CDR3 bases are TGTGCCACCAATCAAGCGGGGGACAGTGAAGCTTTCTTT. It yields the protein CATNQAGDSEAFF. The chain uses TRBV7-9 and TRBJ1-1; 7 bases align to TRBD1. CDR1 SEHNR and CDR2 FQNEAQ come from the germline V gene (reference sequence). The V gene end was trimmed by 10 bases and the J gene end by 7 bases; junction bases not matched to a gene: 12. The CDR3 is made up of 13 amino acids.

V is TRBV5-8 and J is TRBJ1-5; D is uncertain. Germline CDR1 is SGHTS and CDR2 is YDEGEE. V dropped 3 bases and J dropped 2 bases, with 9 bases sitting between them. CDR3 length: 14 amino acids. The CDR3 DNA is TGTGCCAGCAGCTCGAGGGTCGGCAATCAGCCCCAGCATTTT. This encodes CASSSRVGNQPQHF.

This clone occurred a few times. The J gene is TRBJ1-1, the V gene TRBV19; weak D call: TRBD1 (6 bases). The CDR3 spans 15 residues. Germline assignment: CDR1 LNHDA and CDR2 SQIVND (reference sequence). Trimming stripped 5 bases from V and 1 base from J, with 14 bases between. In DNA form, the CDR3 reads TGTGCCAGTAGTTCCTTCGAAGGGGGGAACACTGAAGCTTTCTTT. Its protein is CASSSFEGGNTEAFF.

The chain uses TRBV27 and TRBJ1-2; TRBD1 might be the D (5 bases). Trimming pared 3 bases from V and 3 bases from J, leaving 8 bases between. Germline-derived CDR1 and CDR2 are MNHEY and SMNVEV (reference sequence). The CDR3 covers 13 residues. This chain's CDR3 is CASSLGRYYGYTF. The CDR3 nucleotides are TGTGCCAGCAGTTTGGGGCGTTACTATGGCTACACCTTC.

This chain uses TRBV10-3 with TRBJ2-7; D not certain. The CDR3 runs 11 residues. The ends were cut back, 4 bases at V and 5 bases at J, with 6 bases in the middle. CDR1 and CDR2 from the germline V gene are ENHRY and SYGVKD. The CDR3, as DNA: TGTGCCATCAGTGTCCGGGACGAGCAGTACTTC. As protein: CAISVRDEQYF.

The V and J genes are TRBV27 and TRBJ1-1; 8 bases match TRBD1. Germline lookup yields CDR1 MNHEY and CDR2 SMNVEV (reference sequence). J gave up 6 bases and V 3 bases, and 6 bases lay outside the gene matches. The CDR3 runs to 14 residues. CDR3 sequence (DNA): TGTGCCAGCAGTTTGTGGCAGGGGGCGCCTGAAGCTTTCTTT. This sequence encodes CASSLWQGAPEAFF.

This clone was seen a few times. V gene TRBV6-5 combines with J gene TRBJ1-2, with D perhaps matching TRBD1 (5 bases). The ends were cut back, 6 bases at V and 8 bases at J, with 16 bases in the middle. The CDR3 consists of 13 residues. Per the germline V gene, CDR1 is MNHEY and CDR2 is SVGAGI. The DNA for the CDR3 is TGTGCCAGCAGCCTCGGGACTGGGCGAGGCTACACCTTC. Translating gives CASSLGTGRGYTF.

The chain combines TRBV11-2 with TRBJ1-2; D is possibly TRBD1 (5 bases). CDR3 length: 13 amino acids. The V gene lost 0 bases and the J gene lost 8 bases, with 10 bases spanning the gap. Germline-derived CDR1 and CDR2 are SGHAT and FQNNGV. In nucleotides, the CDR3 is TGTGCCAGCAGCTTAGAGGGGACTCGGGGCTACACCTTC. The encoded protein is CASSLEGTRGYTF.

V gene TRBV9 combines with J gene TRBJ2-3; 10 nucleotides agree with TRBD2. Germline CDR1 is SGDLS and CDR2 is YYNGEE. Germline trimming cut 2 bases from V and 6 bases from J; bases unmatched to any gene: 6. The CDR3 has 15 amino acids. Here the CDR3 reads CASSVSSGSADTQYF. For the CDR3, the DNA is TGTGCCAGCAGCGTTTCTAGCGGGAGCGCGGATACGCAGTATTTT.

The CDR3 DNA reads as TGTGCCAGCAGGAACGTAAACGGGGGGGTTAGGGAAAAACTGTTTTTT. Translation gives CASRNVNGGVREKLFF. The chain has TRBV25-1 and TRBJ1-4; D is possibly TRBD1 (5 bases). This CDR3 comprises 16 residues. Trimming removed 6 bases from V and 8 bases from J, with 22 bases in between. Germline V gene lookup returns CDR1 MGHDK and CDR2 SYGVNS.

The chain is built from TRBV5-6 and TRBJ2-6; tentatively, D is TRBD2 (5 bases). The ends were cut back, 0 bases at V and 2 bases at J, with 6 bases in the middle. The CDR3 loop spans 15 amino acids. Germline CDR1 SGHDT, CDR2 YYEEEE. CDR3 protein: CASSLAGAGANVLTF. In DNA form, the CDR3 reads TGTGCCAGCAGCTTGGCCGGGGCTGGGGCCAACGTCCTGACTTTC. The complete variable domain, with remaining parts taken from reference TRBV5-6 and TRBJ2-6, reads DAGVTQSPTHLIKTRGQQVTLRCSPKSGHDTVSWYQQALGQGPQFIFQYYEEEERQRGNFPDRFSGHQFPNYSSELNVNALLLGDSALYLCASSLAGAGANVLTFGAGSRLTVL.

The V and J genes are TRBV7-8 and TRBJ2-7; TRBD1 might be the D (5 bases). Germline CDR1 reads SGHVS; CDR2 reads FQNEAQ. This CDR3 has 17 residues. V shed 0 bases and J shed 3 bases, with 18 bases lying between them. CDR3 nucleotides: TGTGCCAGCAGCTTAGCGCTCGCAGGGAACCCTTTCTACGAGCAGTACTTC. This sequence encodes CASSLALAGNPFYEQYF.

The CDR3 DNA sequence: TGTGCCAGCAGTTACTCGGGGCGGGGGACGTGGGATACGCAGTATTTT. It specifies CASSYSGRGTWDTQYF. The chain links TRBV6-2 or TRBV6-3 to TRBJ2-3; TRBD2 matches 7 bases. Germline values: CDR1 MNHEY, CDR2 SVGEGT. The CDR3 consists of 16 residues. V lost 0 bases to trimming and J lost 6 bases; unmatched junction nucleotides: 9.

As for this clone: This CDR3 is also generated by other DNA sequences in the sample. The chain couples TRBV18 to TRBJ2-7; perhaps TRBD2 as D (5 bases). Per germline, CDR1 KGHSH and CDR2 LQKENI. V lost 2 bases, J lost 4 bases, and 6 bases lay in between. The CDR3 has 12 residues. The CDR3 loop is CASSPGLYEQYF. DNA of the CDR3: TGTGCCAGCTCACCAGGACTTTACGAGCAGTACTTC. The full variable domain, its missing parts supplied by reference TRBV18 and TRBJ2-7, is NAGVMQNPRHLVRRRGQEARLRCSPMKGHSHVYWYRQLPEEGLKFMVYLQKENIIDESGMPKERFSAEFPKEGPSILRIQQVVRGDSAAYFCASSPGLYEQYFGPGTRLTVT.